The clone carrying this T cell receptor (beta chain) was counted ten times or more. What it recognizes is unknown. TCRdb processed the 5' RACE reads anew with MiXCR; each CDR3 protein has one entry. In the table there are roughly 150,000 distinct CDR3 sequences, about 25% of which are singletons. V lost 1 base to trimming and J lost 3 bases; unmatched junction nucleotides: 4. The CDR3 is 14 residues long. Germline V gives CDR1 DFQATT, CDR2 SNEGSKA (reference sequence). The data are from a study of T-cell memory formation after mild COVID-19. Study-level results: There were some responding clones in pre-infection memory, which suggested that cross-reactive memory had joined. CD4+ contracting clones lay mainly in CM and EM, CD8+ ones in EMRA.

The sequenced material came from PBMCs or a T cell subset sorted from them (not recorded which). This TCR was recovered from an adult woman who had mild COVID-19 (a few samples of this study predate the infection). Cell type and time point are not known. The chain links TRBV20-1 to TRBJ2-7, with 9 bases that match TRBD1. CDR3 protein: CSARGQGGYYEQYF. Here the CDR3 DNA reads TGCAGTGCTAGAGGACAGGGGGGTTACTACGAGCAGTACTTC.